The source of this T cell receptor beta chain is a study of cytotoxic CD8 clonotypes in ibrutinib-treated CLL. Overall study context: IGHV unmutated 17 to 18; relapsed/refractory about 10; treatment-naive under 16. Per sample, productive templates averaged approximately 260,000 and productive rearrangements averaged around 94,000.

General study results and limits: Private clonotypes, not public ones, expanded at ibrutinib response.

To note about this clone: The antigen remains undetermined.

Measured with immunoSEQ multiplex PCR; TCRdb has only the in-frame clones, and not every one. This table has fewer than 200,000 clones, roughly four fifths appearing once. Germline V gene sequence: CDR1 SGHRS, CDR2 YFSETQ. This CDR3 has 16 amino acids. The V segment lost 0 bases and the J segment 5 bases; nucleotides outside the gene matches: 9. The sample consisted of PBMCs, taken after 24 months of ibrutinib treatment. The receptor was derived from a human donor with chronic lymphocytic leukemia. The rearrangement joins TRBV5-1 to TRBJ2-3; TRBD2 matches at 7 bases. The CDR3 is CASSLVIGGSGDTQYF. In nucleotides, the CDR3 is TGCGCCAGCAGCTTGGTGATCGGCGGGAGTGGAGATACGCAGTATTTT.